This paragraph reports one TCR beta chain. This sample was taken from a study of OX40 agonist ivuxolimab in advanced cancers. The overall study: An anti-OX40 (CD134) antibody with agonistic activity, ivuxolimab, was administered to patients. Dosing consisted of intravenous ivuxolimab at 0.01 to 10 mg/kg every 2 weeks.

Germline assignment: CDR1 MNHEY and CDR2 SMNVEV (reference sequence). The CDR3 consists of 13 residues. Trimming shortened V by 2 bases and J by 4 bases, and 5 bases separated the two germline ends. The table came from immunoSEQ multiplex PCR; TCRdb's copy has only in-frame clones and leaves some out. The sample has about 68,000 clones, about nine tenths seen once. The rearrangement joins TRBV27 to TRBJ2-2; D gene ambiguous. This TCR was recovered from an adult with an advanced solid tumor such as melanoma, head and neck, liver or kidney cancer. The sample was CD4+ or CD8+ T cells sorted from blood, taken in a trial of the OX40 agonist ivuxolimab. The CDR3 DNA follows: TGTGCCAGCAGTTTAACTATCACCGGGGAGCTGTTTTTT. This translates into CASSLTITGELFF.